The present T cell receptor (beta chain) was sequenced within a study of vaccination effects on CD4 cells after COVID-19. This clone showed up just once. What it recognizes is unknown. TCRdb's table, derived via immunoSEQ multiplex PCR, lists solely in-frame clones and lacks some. The sample shows roughly 46,000 clones, 65% to 75% of them seen only once. In the ViraFEST assay, antigen-specific CD4+ clonotypes were identified by expansion after peptide-pool stimulation. A roughly ten-day culture period preceded the isolation of CD4+ T cells. Two doses of either BNT162b2 or mRNA-1273 were given to each participant. Neither prior SARS-CoV-2 infection nor positive nucleocapsid antibodies were present in the vaccine recipients. PBMC were cultured at fewer than 2.5 million per well with about 10 IU/ml IL-2 and about 9.5 ug/ml peptides. The germline V gene encodes CDR1 KGHDR and CDR2 SFDVKD. The germline V and J ends were trimmed by 9 bases and 1 base, with 16 bases remaining between them. There are 15 residues in the CDR3.

The gene calls are TRBV24-1 and TRBJ2-3, with TRBD1 as a possible D gene (6 bases). Sequenced here: CD4+ T cells from PBMCs cultured with HCoV-OC43 spike peptides, sampled after COVID-19 vaccination. Subset denoted: HCoV-OC43 spike overlapping peptide pool stimulation. The receptor was isolated from a human donor who received a COVID-19 vaccine. The CDR3 protein is CATQRGGSGTDTQYF. The CDR3 coding sequence is TGTGCCACCCAACGTGGGGGCTCTGGCACAGATACGCAGTATTTT.